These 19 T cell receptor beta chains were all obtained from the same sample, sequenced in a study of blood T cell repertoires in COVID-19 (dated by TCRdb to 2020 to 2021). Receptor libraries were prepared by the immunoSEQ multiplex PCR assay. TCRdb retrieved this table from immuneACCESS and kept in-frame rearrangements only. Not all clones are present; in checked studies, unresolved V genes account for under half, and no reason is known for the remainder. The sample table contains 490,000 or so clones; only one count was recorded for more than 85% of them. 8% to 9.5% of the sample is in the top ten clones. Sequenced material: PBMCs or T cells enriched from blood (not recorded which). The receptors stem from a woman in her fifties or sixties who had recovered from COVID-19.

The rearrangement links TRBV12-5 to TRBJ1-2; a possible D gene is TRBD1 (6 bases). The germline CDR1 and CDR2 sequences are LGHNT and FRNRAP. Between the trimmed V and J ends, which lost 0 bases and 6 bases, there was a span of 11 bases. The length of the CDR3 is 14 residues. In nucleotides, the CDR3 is TGTGCTAGTGGTTTGGTATGGACAGACCATGGCTACACCTTC. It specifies CASGLVWTDHGYTF.

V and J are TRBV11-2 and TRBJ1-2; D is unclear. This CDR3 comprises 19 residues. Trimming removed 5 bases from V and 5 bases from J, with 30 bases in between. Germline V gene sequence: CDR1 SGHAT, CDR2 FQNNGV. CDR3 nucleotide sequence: TGTGCCAGCAGCCCAGAGCGCGCCACATCGAACAACTTACTGTATGGCTACACCTTC. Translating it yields CASSPERATSNNLLYGYTF.

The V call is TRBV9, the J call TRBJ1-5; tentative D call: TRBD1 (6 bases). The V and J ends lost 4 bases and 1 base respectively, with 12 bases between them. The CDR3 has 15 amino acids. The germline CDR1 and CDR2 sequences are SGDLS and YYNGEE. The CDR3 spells CASSPYGQSNQPQHF. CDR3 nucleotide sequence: TGTGCCAGCAGCCCTTACGGACAGAGCAATCAGCCCCAGCATTTT.

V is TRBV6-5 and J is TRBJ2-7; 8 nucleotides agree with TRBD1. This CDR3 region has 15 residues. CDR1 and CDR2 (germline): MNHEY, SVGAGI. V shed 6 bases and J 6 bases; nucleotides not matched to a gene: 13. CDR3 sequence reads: CASSLDRVGGTEQYV. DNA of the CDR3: TGTGCCAGCAGCCTGGACAGGGTGGGAGGTACCGAGCAGTACGTC.

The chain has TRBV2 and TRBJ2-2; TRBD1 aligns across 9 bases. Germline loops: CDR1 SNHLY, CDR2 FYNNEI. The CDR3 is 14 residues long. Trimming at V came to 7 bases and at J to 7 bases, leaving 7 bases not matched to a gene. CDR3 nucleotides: TGTGCCAGCAACTTACAGGGGGCGCACGGGGAGCTGTTTTTT. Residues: CASNLQGAHGELFF.

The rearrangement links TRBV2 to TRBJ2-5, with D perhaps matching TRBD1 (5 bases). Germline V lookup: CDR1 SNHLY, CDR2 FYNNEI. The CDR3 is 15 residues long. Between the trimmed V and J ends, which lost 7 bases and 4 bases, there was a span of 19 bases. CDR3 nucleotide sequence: TGTGCCAGCACCCGTTCGATGTTGGGGCTAGAGACCCAGTACTTC. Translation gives CASTRSMLGLETQYF.

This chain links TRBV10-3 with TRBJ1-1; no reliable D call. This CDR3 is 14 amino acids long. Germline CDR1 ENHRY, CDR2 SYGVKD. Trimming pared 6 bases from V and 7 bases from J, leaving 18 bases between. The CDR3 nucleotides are TGTGCCATCAGGCTCGATAGGAGTATGAGTGAAGCTTTCTTT. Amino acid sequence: CAIRLDRSMSEAFF.

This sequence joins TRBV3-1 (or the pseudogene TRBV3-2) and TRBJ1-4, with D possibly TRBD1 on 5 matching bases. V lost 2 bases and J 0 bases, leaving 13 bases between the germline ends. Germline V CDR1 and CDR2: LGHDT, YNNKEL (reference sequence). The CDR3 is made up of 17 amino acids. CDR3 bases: TGTGCCAGCAGCCAAAGTGGGGCGGACACAACTAATGAAAAACTGTTTTTT. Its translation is CASSQSGADTTNEKLFF.

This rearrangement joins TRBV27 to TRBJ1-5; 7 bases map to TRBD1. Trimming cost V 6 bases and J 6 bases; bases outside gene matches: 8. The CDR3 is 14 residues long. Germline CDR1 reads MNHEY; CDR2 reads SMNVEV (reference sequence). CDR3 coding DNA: TGTGCCAGCAGGCTAACAGGGGCGAGTCAGCCCCAGCATTTT. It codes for CASRLTGASQPQHF.

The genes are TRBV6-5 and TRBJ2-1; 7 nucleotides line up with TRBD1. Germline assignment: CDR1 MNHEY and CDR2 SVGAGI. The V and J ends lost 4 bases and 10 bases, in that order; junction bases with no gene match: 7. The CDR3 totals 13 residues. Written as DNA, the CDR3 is TGTGCCAGCAGTTCGGAAAAGACAGGGGAGCAGTTCTTC. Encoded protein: CASSSEKTGEQFF.

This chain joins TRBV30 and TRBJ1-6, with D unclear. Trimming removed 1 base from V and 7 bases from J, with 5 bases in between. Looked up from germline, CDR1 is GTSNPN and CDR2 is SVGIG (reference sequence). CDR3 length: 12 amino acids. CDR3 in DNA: TGTGCCTGGAGTGGAGGGAATTCACCCCTCCACTTT. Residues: CAWSGGNSPLHF.

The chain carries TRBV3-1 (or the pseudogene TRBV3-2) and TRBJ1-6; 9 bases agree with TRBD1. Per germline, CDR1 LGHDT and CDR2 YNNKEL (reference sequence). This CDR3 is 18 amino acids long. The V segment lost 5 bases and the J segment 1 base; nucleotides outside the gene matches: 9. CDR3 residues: CASSSAPQGASYNSPLHF. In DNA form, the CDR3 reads TGTGCCAGCAGCTCCGCCCCACAGGGGGCTTCCTATAATTCACCCCTCCACTTT.

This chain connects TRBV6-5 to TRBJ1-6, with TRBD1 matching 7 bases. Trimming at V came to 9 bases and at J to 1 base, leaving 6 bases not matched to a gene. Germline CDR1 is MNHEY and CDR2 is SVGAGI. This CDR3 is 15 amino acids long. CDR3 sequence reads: CASKNRGSYNSPLHF. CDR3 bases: TGTGCCAGTAAGAACAGGGGATCCTATAATTCACCCCTCCACTTT.

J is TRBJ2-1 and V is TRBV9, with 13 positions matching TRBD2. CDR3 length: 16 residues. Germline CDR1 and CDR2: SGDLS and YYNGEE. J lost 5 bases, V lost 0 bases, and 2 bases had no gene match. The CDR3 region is CASSVGGTSGDNEQFF. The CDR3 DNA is TGTGCCAGCAGCGTAGGGGGGACTAGCGGGGACAATGAGCAGTTCTTC.

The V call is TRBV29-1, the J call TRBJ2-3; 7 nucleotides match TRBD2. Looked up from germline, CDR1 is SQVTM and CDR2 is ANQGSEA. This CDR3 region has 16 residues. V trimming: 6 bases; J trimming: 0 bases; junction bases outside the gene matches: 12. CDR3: CSVQRLAASSTDTQYF. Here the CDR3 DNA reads TGCAGCGTCCAAAGGCTAGCGGCTTCTAGCACAGATACGCAGTATTTT.

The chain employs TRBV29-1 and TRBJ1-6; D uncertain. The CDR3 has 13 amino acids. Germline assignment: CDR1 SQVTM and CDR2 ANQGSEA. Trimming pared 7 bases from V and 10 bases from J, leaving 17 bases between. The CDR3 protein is CSASSDLGSPLHF. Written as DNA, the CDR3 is TGCAGCGCCAGCAGCGACTTAGGATCACCCCTCCACTTT. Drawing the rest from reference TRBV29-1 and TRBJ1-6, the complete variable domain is SAVISQKPSRDICQRGTSLTIQCQVDSQVTMMFWYRQQPGQSLTLIATANQGSEATYESGFVIDKFPISRPNLTFSTLTVSNMSPEDSSIYLCSASSDLGSPLHFGNGTRLTVT.

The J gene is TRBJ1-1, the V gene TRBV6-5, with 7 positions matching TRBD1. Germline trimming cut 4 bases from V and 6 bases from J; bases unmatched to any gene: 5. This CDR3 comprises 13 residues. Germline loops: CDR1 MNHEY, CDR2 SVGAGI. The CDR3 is CASSSTGQAEAFF. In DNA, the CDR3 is TGTGCCAGCAGTTCAACCGGACAGGCTGAAGCTTTCTTT.

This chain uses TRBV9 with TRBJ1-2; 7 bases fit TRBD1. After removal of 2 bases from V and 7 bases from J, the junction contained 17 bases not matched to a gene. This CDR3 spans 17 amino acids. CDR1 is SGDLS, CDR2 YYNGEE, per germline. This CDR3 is CASSVGTEEGFSGGYTF. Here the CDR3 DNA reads TGTGCCAGCAGCGTCGGGACAGAGGAAGGGTTCTCAGGTGGCTACACCTTC. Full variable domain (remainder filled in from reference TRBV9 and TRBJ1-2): DSGVTQTPKHLITATGQRVTLRCSPRSGDLSVYWYQQSLDQGLQFLIQYYNGEERAKGNILERFSAQQFPDLHSELNLSSLELGDSALYFCASSVGTEEGFSGGYTFGSGTRLTVV.

CDR3 nucleotide sequence: TGTGCCATCAGTCCCCCGGGACAGGGGGCGGACGGGGAGCTGTTTTTT. This translates into CAISPPGQGADGELFF. V gene TRBV10-3 combines with J gene TRBJ2-2, with TRBD1 identical over 12 bases. The junction had 8 bases not matched to a gene; V was cut back by 5 bases and J by 7 bases. From germline, CDR1 is ENHRY and CDR2 SYGVKD. This CDR3 is 16 amino acids long.